This T cell receptor beta chain is drawn from a study of cytomegalovirus exposure and HLA in healthy donors. General study results and limits: Researchers left out some V segments, among them TRBV6-2 and TRBV6-3, as indistinguishable. Earlier results showed most TCR beta V segments being productive about 90% or about 30% of the time.

The PCR had 60 Vbeta and 13 Jbeta primers. Original handling: As a later analysis found, there were 78 million or so unique TCR beta chains, of which about 10 million were shared. Measured with immunoSEQ multiplex PCR; TCRdb has only the in-frame clones, and not every one. The D gene and trimming were derived from the DNA, and the V and J assignments and clone size from that table. The sample yields 40,000 to 45,000 clones, approximately 77% seen once. The table lists this clone with a few counts. As yet, its antigen is unknown. There were likely unrecorded immune exposures, though donors were nominally healthy when sampled. The germline V gene has CDR1 LNHDA and CDR2 SQIVND (reference sequence). Trimming cost V 4 bases and J 1 base, with 12 bases left between them. The CDR3 consists of 15 residues.

The V call is TRBV19, the J call TRBJ2-3; tentatively, D is TRBD2 (6 bases). The source material was PBMCs. This TCR was sampled from a man aged 30-40 years in good health and CMV-seronegative. The chain's CDR3 is CASSRGVWGTDTQYF. CDR3 coding DNA: TGTGCCAGTAGTAGGGGGGTCTGGGGCACAGATACGCAGTATTTT.